This entry lists 13 T cell receptor beta chains sequenced from one sample in a study of blood T cell repertoires in COVID-19. The repertoire was sequenced with immunoSEQ multiplex PCR; TCRdb's copy has only in-frame clones and lacks some. The sample shows 210,000 or so clones, 80% of them seen only once. Sequenced: peripheral blood. All receptors come from a human donor in a cohort sampled during active COVID-19.

The chain couples TRBV29-1 to TRBJ1-2; tentative D call: TRBD1 (6 bases). Germline-derived CDR1 and CDR2 are SQVTM and ANQGSEA. Trimming cost V 6 bases and J 6 bases, with 20 bases left between them. The CDR3 consists of 14 residues. In DNA form, the CDR3 reads TGCAGCGTGAGTACAGGGTCCTCTACTGATGGCTACACCTTC. Amino acid sequence: CSVSTGSSTDGYTF.

The chain employs TRBV28 and TRBJ1-1; 8 bases fit TRBD1. The trim removed 1 base at V and 8 bases at J, leaving 3 bases unmatched. The CDR3 extends over 13 amino acids. Germline loops: CDR1 MDHEN, CDR2 SYDVKM. The CDR3 region has the DNA TGTGCCAGCAGTTTATCAGGACAGGGAGAAGCTTTCTTT. It codes for CASSLSGQGEAFF.

The chain has TRBV6-6 and TRBJ1-2, with TRBD1 matching 8 bases. The J segment lost 2 bases and the V segment lost 0 bases, leaving 5 bases of the junction unmatched. Germline CDR1 and CDR2: MNHNY and SVGAGI (reference sequence). This CDR3 is built from 16 residues. The CDR3 spells CASSYSGQVVNYGYTF. The CDR3 nucleotides are TGTGCCAGCAGTTACTCGGGACAGGTCGTCAACTATGGCTACACCTTC.

J is TRBJ2-1 and V is TRBV27; D possibly corresponds to TRBD2 (6 bases). V lost 2 bases to trimming and J lost 9 bases, with 20 bases between them. The germline CDR1 and CDR2 sequences are MNHEY and SMNVEV (reference sequence). The CDR3 covers 16 residues. The CDR3 spells CASSLSISGLVGEQFF. CDR3 nucleotide sequence: TGTGCCAGCAGTTTAAGTATTAGCGGATTGGTGGGTGAGCAGTTCTTC.

With regard to this clone: Within the sample, other DNA sequences also encode this same CDR3. The chain combines TRBV6-2 or TRBV6-3 with TRBJ2-3; no reliable D call. Trimming removed 3 bases from V and 0 bases from J, with 7 bases in between. Germline assignment: CDR1 MNHEY and CDR2 SVGEGT. The CDR3 totals 14 residues. The CDR3: CASSYFPSTDTQYF. CDR3 sequence (DNA): TGTGCCAGCAGTTATTTTCCTAGCACAGATACGCAGTATTTT.

In its sample, this clone was seen a few times. The same CDR3 also results from other DNA sequences found in this sample. The chain is built from TRBV28 and TRBJ2-7; D is perhaps TRBD1 (5 bases). This CDR3 has 13 amino acids. Trimming stripped 5 bases from V and 2 bases from J, with 10 bases between. CDR1 MDHEN and CDR2 SYDVKM come from the germline V gene. CDR3 sequence reads: CASSPQGTYEQYF. The CDR3 DNA sequence: TGTGCCAGCAGTCCCCAGGGAACCTACGAGCAGTACTTC.

This rearrangement joins TRBV5-5 to TRBJ2-5, with D perhaps matching TRBD1 (6 bases). Germline CDR1 is SGHKS and CDR2 is YYEKEE (reference sequence). The CDR3 is made up of 14 amino acids. Trimming took off 0 bases at V and 5 bases at J, with 11 bases between the two ends. In nucleotides, the CDR3 is TGTGCCAGCAGCTTGGTTCAGGGGATCGAGACCCAGTACTTC. Translation: CASSLVQGIETQYF.

Only one count was recorded for this clone. The V and J genes are TRBV10-3 and TRBJ2-1; TRBD2 is a possible D gene (5 bases). The CDR3 length is 13 residues. CDR1 is ENHRY, CDR2 SYGVKD, per germline. Trimming removed 8 bases from V and 5 bases from J, with 13 bases in between. The CDR3 DNA follows: TGTGCCATCTCGAGGGCGGGTGACAATGAGCAGTTCTTC. As protein: CAISRAGDNEQFF.

This chain joins TRBV19 and TRBJ2-4; TRBD2 matches 11 bases. The germline V gene encodes CDR1 LNHDA and CDR2 SQIVND (reference sequence). The J segment lost 6 bases and the V segment lost 2 bases, leaving 9 bases of the junction unmatched. The CDR3 loop spans 17 amino acids. The CDR3 sequence is CASSIMIAGGPGNIQYF. CDR3 nucleotide sequence: TGTGCCAGTAGTATAATGATAGCGGGAGGGCCAGGAAACATTCAGTACTTC.

V is TRBV5-1 and J is TRBJ2-1, with D perhaps TRBD1 (6 bases). Germline CDR1 and CDR2: SGHRS and YFSETQ. This CDR3 has 13 amino acids. Between the trimmed V and J ends, which lost 1 base and 4 bases, there was a span of 6 bases. The CDR3 here is CASSLTGYNEQFF. Written as DNA, the CDR3 is TGCGCCAGCAGCTTGACAGGGTACAATGAGCAGTTCTTC.

The V gene is TRBV10-1, the J gene TRBJ2-1; D is possibly TRBD2 (6 bases). The CDR3 covers 15 residues. The V gene's germline CDR1 is WNHNN and CDR2 SYGVQD (reference sequence). V lost 1 base to trimming and J lost 4 bases, with 11 bases between them. The DNA for the CDR3 is TGCGCCAGCAGTGAGTGGCTAGCGATTTACAATGAGCAGTTCTTC. Translating gives CASSEWLAIYNEQFF.

This sequence joins TRBV3-1 (or the pseudogene TRBV3-2) and TRBJ2-1; tentatively, D is TRBD2 (6 bases). The CDR3 is 11 amino acids. The V and J ends lost 4 bases and 10 bases respectively, with 8 bases between them. Germline loops: CDR1 LGHDT, CDR2 YNNKEL (reference sequence). The CDR3 DNA reads as TGTGCCAGCAGCCCTGGACTAGAGCAGTTCTTC. It is translated as CASSPGLEQFF.

As DNA, the CDR3 is TGTGCCAGCAGCCCTCCGGGACAGGGAAGGGAAAAACTGTTTTTT. Amino acids: CASSPPGQGREKLFF. J is TRBJ1-4 and V is TRBV3-1 (or the pseudogene TRBV3-2), with TRBD1 identical over 9 bases. CDR3 length: 15 amino acids. From germline, CDR1 is LGHDT and CDR2 YNNKEL (reference sequence). J was trimmed by 8 bases and V by 4 bases; bases with no gene match: 8.